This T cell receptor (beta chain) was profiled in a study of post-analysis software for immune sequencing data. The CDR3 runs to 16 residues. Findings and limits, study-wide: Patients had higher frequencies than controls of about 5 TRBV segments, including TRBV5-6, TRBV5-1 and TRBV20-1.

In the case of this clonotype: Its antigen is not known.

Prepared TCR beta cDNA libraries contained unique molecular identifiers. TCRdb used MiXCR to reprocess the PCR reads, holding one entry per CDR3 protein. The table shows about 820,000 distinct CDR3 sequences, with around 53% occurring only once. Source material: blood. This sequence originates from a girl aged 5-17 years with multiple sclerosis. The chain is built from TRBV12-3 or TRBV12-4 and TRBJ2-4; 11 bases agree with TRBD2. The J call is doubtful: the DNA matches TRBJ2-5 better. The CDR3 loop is CASSPGKGLAEETQYF. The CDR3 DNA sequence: TGTGCCAGCAGTCCCGGGAAGGGACTAGCGGAAGAGACCCAGTACTTC.